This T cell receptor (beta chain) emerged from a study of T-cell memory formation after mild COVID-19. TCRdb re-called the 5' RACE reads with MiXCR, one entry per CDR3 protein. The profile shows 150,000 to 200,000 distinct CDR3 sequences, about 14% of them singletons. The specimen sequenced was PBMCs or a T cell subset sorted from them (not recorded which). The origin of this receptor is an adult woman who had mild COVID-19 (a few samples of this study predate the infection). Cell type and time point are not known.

The CDR3 loop is CASSGAIAPSYEQYF. CDR3 DNA: TGTGCCAGCAGTGGGGCAATAGCGCCTTCTTACGAGCAGTACTTC. The chain combines TRBV27 with TRBJ2-7; D might be TRBD1 or TRBD2, each matching 5 bases. V was shortened by 5 bases and J by 4 bases, with 18 bases between the two germline ends. CDR3 length: 15 amino acids. CDR1 is MNHEY and CDR2 is SMNVEV in the germline V gene (reference sequence).